These 26 T cell receptor beta chains were all obtained from the same sample, sequenced in a study of T cell changes during pregnancy in multiple sclerosis. Some clones are missing from TCRdb's copy, which holds only in-frame ones; the method was immunoSEQ multiplex PCR. Here the sample spans about 110,000 clones, roughly 90% being singletons. Sample: peripheral blood, taken after pregnancy. Receptors originate from a female donor with multiple sclerosis, enrolled in a pregnancy study.

V is TRBV28 and J is TRBJ2-7, with D perhaps matching TRBD2 (6 bases). The CDR3 spans 16 residues. Germline V gene sequence: CDR1 MDHEN, CDR2 SYDVKM. V was clipped by 3 bases and J by 3 bases, with 18 bases between them. CDR3 DNA sequence: TGTGCCAGCAGTTTGGGCCGGGCAAGGGGACTCTACGAGCAGTACTTC. Protein: CASSLGRARGLYEQYF.

The chain uses TRBV5-1 and TRBJ1-1; tentatively, D is TRBD1 (5 bases). The germline V and J ends were trimmed by 4 bases and 4 bases, with 14 bases remaining between them. This CDR3 has 14 amino acids. Germline V gene data show CDR1 as SGHRS and CDR2 as YFSETQ. The CDR3, as DNA: TGCGCCAGCAGCCTAGGGACGGGGGGCACTGAAGCTTTCTTT. Translation: CASSLGTGGTEAFF.

The chain has TRBV7-9 and TRBJ2-7; 11 bases map to TRBD1. The CDR3 loop spans 15 amino acids. The germline V gene has CDR1 SEHNR and CDR2 FQNEAQ (reference sequence). Unmatched junction bases numbered 8, after V lost 4 bases and J lost 6 bases. The CDR3: CASSSSGTGGSEQYF. The CDR3 nucleotides are TGTGCCAGCAGCTCGTCCGGGACAGGGGGTTCCGAGCAGTACTTC. The whole variable domain, filled in from reference TRBV7-9 and TRBJ2-7, reads DTGVSQNPRHKITKRGQNVTFRCDPISEHNRLYWYRQTLGQGPEFLTYFQNEAQLEKSRLLSDRFSAERPKGSFSTLEIQRTEQGDSAMYLCASSSSGTGGSEQYFGPGTRLTVT.

The rearrangement links TRBV7-6 to TRBJ2-7; TRBD2 matches 12 bases. J was trimmed by 7 bases and V by 5 bases; bases with no gene match: 9. The length of the CDR3 is 15 residues. Germline CDR1 SGHVS, CDR2 FNYEAQ. The CDR3 loop reads CASSGLAGGRREQYF. Written as DNA, the CDR3 is TGTGCCAGCAGCGGGCTAGCGGGAGGGCGGCGAGAGCAGTACTTC.

The gene calls are TRBV5-1 and TRBJ2-2; the match to TRBD2 covers 12 bases. The CDR3 loop spans 19 amino acids. Germline lookup yields CDR1 SGHRS and CDR2 YFSETQ. V trimming: 2 bases; J trimming: 0 bases; junction bases outside the gene matches: 8. The CDR3 here is CASSFMGLAGFTNTGELFF. For the CDR3, the DNA is TGCGCCAGCAGCTTTATGGGACTAGCGGGTTTTACGAACACCGGGGAGCTGTTTTTT.

This clone was counted between two and nine times. V usage is TRBV30 and J usage is TRBJ1-5, with 7 bases matching TRBD1. The germline gives CDR1 GTSNPN, CDR2 SVGIG (reference sequence). CDR3 length: 15 residues. V trimming: 3 bases; J trimming: 3 bases; junction bases outside the gene matches: 8. CDR3: CAWSIPQGDNQPQHF. As DNA, the CDR3 is TGTGCCTGGAGCATCCCTCAGGGGGACAATCAGCCCCAGCATTTT.

The chain recombines TRBV28 with TRBJ1-2; 9 nucleotides align to TRBD1. The CDR3 is 15 amino acids. The germline V gene has CDR1 MDHEN and CDR2 SYDVKM. V trimming: 6 bases; J trimming: 5 bases; junction bases outside the gene matches: 10. DNA for the CDR3: TGTGCCAGCAGAAACCGGGACAGGGATCGGTATGGCTACACCTTC. This sequence encodes CASRNRDRDRYGYTF.

This chain joins TRBV5-1 and TRBJ1-1; a weak D match, TRBD1 (6 bases). V dropped 2 bases and J dropped 4 bases, with 9 bases sitting between them. The CDR3 has 13 residues. In germline, CDR1 is SGHRS, CDR2 YFSETQ. The CDR3 loop is CASSLGGRTEAFF. The CDR3 bases are TGCGCCAGCAGCTTAGGGGGTCGCACTGAAGCTTTCTTT.

The rearrangement joins TRBV25-1 to TRBJ2-3; D ambiguous. This CDR3 is built from 14 residues. V was pared by 6 bases and J by 2 bases, with 12 bases between. Per the germline V gene, CDR1 is MGHDK and CDR2 is SYGVNS. The CDR3 DNA sequence: TGTGCCAGCAGCCTTTACCGGGTCACAGATACGCAGTATTTT. It codes for CASSLYRVTDTQYF.

The chain uses TRBV7-9 and TRBJ2-7; D is uncertain. There are 14 residues in the CDR3. Germline V gene lookup returns CDR1 SEHNR and CDR2 FQNEAQ (reference sequence). V gave up 7 bases and J gave up 0 bases, with 13 bases separating them. The CDR3 reads CASTPSGTSYEQYF. CDR3 in DNA: TGTGCCAGCACCCCCTCAGGCACCTCCTACGAGCAGTACTTC.

This clone has only a few counts. This chain connects TRBV27 to TRBJ2-7; D perhaps matches TRBD1 (6 bases). The germline V and J ends were trimmed by 8 bases and 2 bases, with 22 bases remaining between them. In germline, CDR1 is MNHEY, CDR2 SMNVEV (reference sequence). The CDR3 is 16 residues long. The CDR3 DNA reads TGTGCCAGCGGGGGAAGGGGGAGCGGAACACCCTACGAGCAGTACTTC. Its translation: CASGGRGSGTPYEQYF.

The chain combines TRBV30 with TRBJ1-1; 7 bases fit TRBD1. V dropped 0 bases and J dropped 4; count of bases not matched to a gene: 5. The CDR3 extends over 14 amino acids. Germline-derived CDR1 and CDR2 are GTSNPN and SVGIG (reference sequence). The CDR3 DNA follows: TGTGCCTGGAGTGTAGCCGCAGGGGGCACTGAAGCTTTCTTT. It specifies CAWSVAAGGTEAFF.

This clone was counted a single time. V usage is TRBV30 and J usage is TRBJ2-7; 9 nucleotides match TRBD1. The germline V gene has CDR1 GTSNPN and CDR2 SVGIG (reference sequence). The CDR3 covers 14 residues. With V trimmed by 4 bases and J by 3 bases, 7 bases remained unmatched. The CDR3 sequence is CAWKDRGRFYEQYF. For the CDR3, the DNA is TGTGCCTGGAAGGACAGGGGAAGATTCTACGAGCAGTACTTC.

This sequence joins TRBV4-1 and TRBJ2-2; TRBD2 might be the D (5 bases). V gave up 3 bases and J gave up 7 bases, with 18 bases separating them. Germline V gene lookup returns CDR1 MGHRA and CDR2 YSYEKL. The CDR3 is 16 residues long. CDR3 loop: CASSHPQVRAGGELFF. The CDR3 coding sequence is TGCGCCAGCAGCCACCCCCAAGTTAGGGCGGGCGGGGAGCTGTTTTTT.

The chain uses TRBV9 and TRBJ2-4; no clear D. CDR3 length equals 15 residues. Germline-derived CDR1 and CDR2 are SGDLS and YYNGEE. V was shortened by 0 bases and J by 0 bases, with 7 bases between the two germline ends. The CDR3 reads CASSVANQAKNIQYF. The CDR3 DNA reads as TGTGCCAGCAGCGTAGCTAACCAAGCCAAAAACATTCAGTACTTC.

This sequence joins TRBV7-8 and TRBJ1-4; D is perhaps TRBD1 (5 bases). The germline CDR1 and CDR2 sequences are SGHVS and FQNEAQ. Deletions cut 5 bases from V and 7 bases from J, with 17 bases between. The CDR3 extends over 15 amino acids. In nucleotides, the CDR3 is TGTGCCAGCAGCGCCGGACATGGGCTGCGTGAAAAACTGTTTTTT. Translation gives CASSAGHGLREKLFF.

The chain is built from TRBV7-2 and TRBJ1-1, with D hard to call. The ends were cut back, 1 base at V and 5 bases at J, with 14 bases in the middle. The CDR3 runs 15 residues. Germline V gene data show CDR1 as SGHTA and CDR2 as FQGNSA. DNA for the CDR3: TGTGCCAGCAGCTTAGTCGCAGGAGGACGGACTGAAGCTTTCTTT. This sequence encodes CASSLVAGGRTEAFF.

The J gene is TRBJ2-7, the V gene TRBV6-5, with no clear D. Trimming shortened V by 2 bases and J by 6 bases, and 14 bases separated the two germline ends. Germline CDR1 reads MNHEY; CDR2 reads SVGAGI. The CDR3 is made up of 14 amino acids. CDR3 DNA sequence: TGTGCCAGCAGTTACGATAGCTCCCCTCTCGAGCAGTACTTC. Its protein product is CASSYDSSPLEQYF.

This sequence joins TRBV5-1 and TRBJ2-7; D possibly corresponds to TRBD2 (6 bases). Germline loops: CDR1 SGHRS, CDR2 YFSETQ. This CDR3 spans 15 amino acids. Deletions cut 2 bases from V and 6 bases from J, with 18 bases between. CDR3 sequence (DNA): TGCGCCAGCAGCTTTTTCGGGGGTGTGGGGAGCGAGCAGTACTTC. It encodes CASSFFGGVGSEQYF. The complete variable domain, with remaining parts taken from reference TRBV5-1 and TRBJ2-7, reads KAGVTQTPRYLIKTRGQQVTLSCSPISGHRSVSWYQQTPGQGLQFLFEYFSETQRNKGNFPGRFSGRQFSNSRSEMNVSTLELGDSALYLCASSFFGGVGSEQYFGPGTRLTVT.

The chain carries TRBV7-3 and TRBJ1-2; unclear D gene. The germline CDR1 and CDR2 sequences are SGHTA and FQGTGA. The CDR3 extends over 13 amino acids. Between the trimmed V and J ends, which lost 1 base and 7 bases, there was a span of 10 bases. The CDR3 DNA reads TGTGCCAGCAGCTTAAGAACATCGGGTGGCTACACCTTC. The encoded protein is CASSLRTSGGYTF.

The chain couples TRBV18 to TRBJ2-1; possible D gene TRBD1, 6 bases. CDR1 and CDR2 (germline): KGHSH, LQKENI. Trimming took off 4 bases at V and 8 bases at J, with 15 bases between the two ends. The CDR3 is made up of 14 amino acids. CDR3 in DNA: TGTGCCAGCTCACGAGGACAGACGAACGATGAGCAGTTCTTC. Encoded protein: CASSRGQTNDEQFF.

This clone was seen a few times. The chain joins TRBV4-1 to TRBJ2-1; 9 bases line up with TRBD2. V trimming: 0 bases; J trimming: 9 bases; junction bases outside the gene matches: 9. The CDR3 loop spans 16 amino acids. The germline V gene has CDR1 MGHRA and CDR2 YSYEKL. The CDR3 nucleotides are TGCGCCAGCAGCCAAGATGACGGGCTAGCGGGACCTGAGCAGTTCTTC. Its protein product is CASSQDDGLAGPEQFF.

The chain couples TRBV7-9 to TRBJ1-1; 7 bases are a match to TRBD1. V shed 5 bases, J shed 5 bases, and the junction held 11 bases outside the gene matches. The CDR3 sequence is 15 residues long. CDR1 and CDR2 from the germline V gene are SEHNR and FQNEAQ (reference sequence). The CDR3 DNA is TGTGCCAGCAGCGTGGCGGACAGGATGCGAACTGAAGCTTTCTTT. It specifies CASSVADRMRTEAFF.

This rearrangement joins TRBV27 to TRBJ1-3, with 8 bases that match TRBD1. Germline-derived CDR1 and CDR2 are MNHEY and SMNVEV (reference sequence). V shed 8 bases, J shed 2 bases, and the junction held 5 bases outside the gene matches. The CDR3 runs 14 residues. Written as DNA, the CDR3 is TGTGCCAGCGGTCAGGGGGCTGCTGGAAACACCATATATTTT. As protein: CASGQGAAGNTIYF.

CDR3 bases: TGTGCCAGCAGGGACCCCTACAGGGGAACTAATGAAAAACTGTTTTTT. The encoded protein is CASRDPYRGTNEKLFF. The chain couples TRBV2 to TRBJ1-4, with 7 bases lining up with TRBD1. CDR1 SNHLY and CDR2 FYNNEI come from the germline V gene. This CDR3 region has 16 residues. V trimming: 6 bases; J trimming: 1 base; junction bases outside the gene matches: 8.

V gene TRBV10-3 combines with J gene TRBJ2-1, with D maybe TRBD1 (5 bases). The CDR3 has 13 residues. Germline V gene data show CDR1 as ENHRY and CDR2 as SYGVKD. The V and J ends lost 7 bases and 4 bases respectively, with 11 bases between them. This CDR3 is CAIIPDSYNEQFF. The CDR3, as DNA: TGTGCCATCATCCCCGACAGTTACAATGAGCAGTTCTTC.